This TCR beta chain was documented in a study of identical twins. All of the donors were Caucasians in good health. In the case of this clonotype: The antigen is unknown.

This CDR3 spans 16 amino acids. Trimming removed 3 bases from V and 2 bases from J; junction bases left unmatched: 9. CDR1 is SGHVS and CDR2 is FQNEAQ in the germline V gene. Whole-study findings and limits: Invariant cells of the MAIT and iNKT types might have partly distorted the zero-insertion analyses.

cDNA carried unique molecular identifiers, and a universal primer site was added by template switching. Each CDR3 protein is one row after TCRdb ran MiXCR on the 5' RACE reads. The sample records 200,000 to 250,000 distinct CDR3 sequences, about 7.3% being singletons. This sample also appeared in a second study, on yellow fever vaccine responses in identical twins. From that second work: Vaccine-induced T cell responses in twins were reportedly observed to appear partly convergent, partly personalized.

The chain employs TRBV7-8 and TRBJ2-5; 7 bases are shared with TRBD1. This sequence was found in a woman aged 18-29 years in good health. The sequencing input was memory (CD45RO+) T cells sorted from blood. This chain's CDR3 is CASSFPGQLTQETQYF. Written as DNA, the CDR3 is TGTGCCAGCAGCTTCCCGGGACAGCTGACACAAGAGACCCAGTACTTC.